This TCR beta chain was recorded in a study of T cell responses to AZD1222 COVID-19 vaccine. Generated by immunoSEQ multiplex PCR, the TCRdb table keeps only in-frame clones and is missing some. The sample lists over 130,000 clones, 85% to 95% occurring once. CDR1 and CDR2 from the germline V gene are LGHDT and YNNKEL (reference sequence). Unmatched junction bases numbered 11, after V lost 3 bases and J lost 4 bases. The CDR3 runs to 16 residues. The starting material was peripheral blood, obtained on day 0 of AZD1222 vaccination. This receptor was obtained from an adult in good health. This chain links TRBV3-1 (or the pseudogene TRBV3-2) with TRBJ1-2; 7 positions match TRBD1. CDR3: CASSQGAQGGFYGYTF. The CDR3 bases are TGTGCCAGCAGCCAGGGGGCGCAGGGGGGTTTCTATGGCTACACCTTC.